The 32 T cell receptor beta chains presented below share a single source sample, sequenced in a study of a mutant IDH1 vaccine in newly diagnosed glioma. Their antigen targets remain unknown. Repertoires were generated with immunoSEQ multiplex PCR, while TCRdb's copy carries only in-frame clones and drops some. This sample has approximately 35,000 clones, with roughly 90% found just once. As for time point: week 23, last vaccination. In every dose of vaccine, 300 ug of mutant IDH1 20-mer peptide was given alongside topical imiquimod. This sample comprised PBMCs, obtained from a glioma patient whose treatment included an IDH1 peptide vaccine. The source of these receptors is a man aged 35 to 55 with glioma.

V gene TRBV6-5 combines with J gene TRBJ1-2; D not resolved. Germline V gene lookup returns CDR1 MNHEY and CDR2 SVGAGI. CDR3 length: 13 amino acids. Trimming took 5 bases from V and 2 from J, leaving 9 bases between them. CDR3 region: CASSQRTNYGYTF. DNA of the CDR3: TGTGCCAGCAGTCAGAGGACGAACTATGGCTACACCTTC.

The genes are TRBV6-5 and TRBJ2-1; D is undetermined. This CDR3 is built from 12 residues. Germline assignment: CDR1 MNHEY and CDR2 SVGAGI. The germline V and J ends were trimmed by 2 bases and 10 bases, with 9 bases remaining between them. The CDR3 coding sequence is TGTGCCAGCAGTTACATGGGGTACGAGCAGTTCTTC. This gives the protein CASSYMGYEQFF.

The chain has TRBV7-9 and TRBJ1-1, with a tentative D call TRBD1 (5 bases). The V and J ends lost 5 bases and 0 bases respectively, with 13 bases between them. The germline gives CDR1 SEHNR, CDR2 FQNEAQ (reference sequence). The CDR3 covers 15 residues. The CDR3 DNA follows: TGTGCCAGCAGCCGACCCGGGGGGGTGAACACTGAAGCTTTCTTT. Residues: CASSRPGGVNTEAFF.

This rearrangement joins TRBV5-6 to TRBJ1-3; TRBD1 agrees at 10 bases. Per the germline V gene, CDR1 is SGHDT and CDR2 is YYEEEE. CDR3 length equals 18 residues. Unmatched junction bases numbered 10, after V lost 4 bases and J lost 0 bases. This CDR3 is CASSRPGQGSLSGNTIYF. For the CDR3, the DNA is TGTGCCAGCAGCCGGCCGGGACAGGGGTCTCTCTCTGGAAACACCATATATTTT.

The genes are TRBV7-9 and TRBJ1-5; TRBD1 agrees at 9 bases. Looked up from germline, CDR1 is SEHNR and CDR2 is FQNEAQ (reference sequence). The CDR3 covers 15 residues. Trimming took 4 bases from V and 7 from J; bases not matched to a gene: 8. The CDR3 DNA reads TGTGCCAGCAGCTCCACCGTGGGACAGGGCCAGCCCCAGCATTTT. It codes for CASSSTVGQGQPQHF.

The chain uses TRBV5-8 and TRBJ1-2; maybe TRBD1 (6 bases). CDR1 and CDR2 from the germline V gene are SGHTS and YDEGEE. V was cut by 4 bases and J by 8 bases, with 18 bases left in between. This CDR3 is built from 14 residues. DNA for the CDR3: TGTGCCAGCAGCCCCCCGTGGGGGGCGGGCGGCTACACCTTC. Residues: CASSPPWGAGGYTF. Combining the CDR3 with reference TRBV5-8 and TRBJ1-2 gives the whole variable domain EAGVTQSPTHLIKTRGQQATLRCSPISGHTSVYWYQQALGLGLQFLLWYDEGEERNRGNFPPRFSGRQFPNYSSELNVNALELEDSALYLCASSPPWGAGGYTFGSGTRLTVV.

This clone was recorded once. For the CDR3, the DNA is TGCGCCAGCAGCGTTGCTAGCGGGGCGCTCACAGATACGCAGTATTTT. This translates into CASSVASGALTDTQYF. V is TRBV5-1 and J is TRBJ2-3, with 9 bases that match TRBD2. The junction had 8 bases not matched to a gene; V was cut back by 4 bases and J by 2 bases. Germline-derived CDR1 and CDR2 are SGHRS and YFSETQ. CDR3 length: 16 residues.

This clone was detected a few times. The chain carries TRBV2 and TRBJ1-1; TRBD1 might be the D (6 bases). Germline V lookup: CDR1 SNHLY, CDR2 FYNNEI. The V gene lost 2 bases and the J gene lost 5 bases, with 12 bases spanning the gap. The CDR3 is made up of 14 amino acids. This chain's CDR3 is CASSEWTEGTEAFF. CDR3 in DNA: TGTGCCAGCAGTGAATGGACAGAGGGGACTGAAGCTTTCTTT.

This clone showed up just once. CDR3 amino acids: CASSWARGETQYF. The DNA of the CDR3 is TGTGCCAGCAGTTGGGCGCGGGGAGAGACCCAGTACTTC. This chain joins TRBV11-2 and TRBJ2-5, with D possibly TRBD2 on 6 matching bases. Germline CDR1 SGHAT, CDR2 FQNNGV. The CDR3 has 13 residues. V shed 6 bases and J shed 4 bases, with 12 bases lying between them.

V usage is TRBV28 and J usage is TRBJ1-4; 7 bases align to TRBD1. The CDR3 runs 15 residues. The germline CDR1 and CDR2 sequences are MDHEN and SYDVKM. Trimming cost V 3 bases and J 7 bases; bases outside gene matches: 8. The CDR3 bases are TGTGCCAGCAGTTTCATAGGGGGCTTTGGTGAAAAACTGTTTTTT. Protein product: CASSFIGGFGEKLFF.

This chain connects TRBV4-2 to TRBJ2-1, with 12 bases that match TRBD2. Germline loops: CDR1 LGHNA, CDR2 YNFKEQ. The J segment lost 9 bases and the V segment lost 0 bases, leaving 9 bases of the junction unmatched. There are 17 residues in the CDR3. Written as DNA, the CDR3 is TGTGCCAGCAGCCAAGATTCACTAGCGGGAGGCAGGAGTGAGCAGTTCTTC. Translation gives CASSQDSLAGGRSEQFF.

The chain joins TRBV19 to TRBJ1-2; the match to TRBD1 covers 11 bases. CDR3 length equals 16 residues. Germline lookup yields CDR1 LNHDA and CDR2 SQIVND (reference sequence). The junction had 11 bases not matched to a gene; V was cut back by 5 bases and J by 6 bases. CDR3 amino acids: CASSPLGQGAWNGYTF. As DNA, the CDR3 is TGTGCCAGTAGTCCCCTCGGACAGGGGGCTTGGAATGGCTACACCTTC.

The rearrangement links TRBV27 to TRBJ1-5; perhaps TRBD1 as D (6 bases). V was shortened by 4 bases and J by 1 base, with 14 bases between the two germline ends. From germline, CDR1 is MNHEY and CDR2 SMNVEV (reference sequence). This CDR3 is built from 16 residues. The CDR3 loop reads CASSSSGTLSNQPQHF. CDR3 nucleotides: TGTGCCAGCAGTTCCTCCGGGACACTGAGCAATCAGCCCCAGCATTTT.

The chain uses TRBV6-6 and TRBJ2-7; perhaps TRBD1 as D (5 bases). Germline V CDR1 and CDR2: MNHNY, SVGAGI (reference sequence). This CDR3 is 13 amino acids long. The V and J ends lost 2 bases and 5 bases respectively, with 10 bases between them. The CDR3 spells CASSYAGSNEQYF. CDR3 in DNA: TGTGCCAGCAGTTACGCAGGGTCAAACGAGCAGTACTTC.

The chain combines TRBV7-9 with TRBJ2-3, with unresolved D. The CDR3 is 16 residues long. V was clipped by 6 bases and J by 2 bases, with 18 bases between them. Germline V gene lookup returns CDR1 SEHNR and CDR2 FQNEAQ (reference sequence). The CDR3 here is CASSPPPGRYTDTQYF. In DNA form, the CDR3 reads TGTGCCAGCAGTCCCCCCCCGGGCAGATACACAGATACGCAGTATTTT.

This chain uses TRBV27 with TRBJ2-3; D is perhaps TRBD1 (6 bases). Looked up from germline, CDR1 is MNHEY and CDR2 is SMNVEV (reference sequence). This CDR3 region has 13 residues. V gave up 1 base and J gave up 8 bases, with 10 bases separating them. CDR3 nucleotide sequence: TGTGCCAGCAGTTTATACGGCAGGGGTACGCAGTATTTT. This sequence encodes CASSLYGRGTQYF.

The chain links TRBV2 to TRBJ2-1, with D tentatively TRBD2 (5 bases). V was clipped by 3 bases and J by 9 bases, with 15 bases between them. The CDR3 has 14 residues. CDR1 is SNHLY and CDR2 is FYNNEI in the germline V gene. The CDR3 loop is CASSETKAVGEQFF. The CDR3 nucleotides read TGTGCCAGCAGTGAGACTAAAGCGGTAGGTGAGCAGTTCTTC.

This chain joins TRBV28 and TRBJ1-4; a possible D gene is TRBD1 (5 bases). The CDR3 length is 15 residues. Germline CDR1 reads MDHEN; CDR2 reads SYDVKM. The V end lost 7 bases, the J end lost 8 bases, and 20 bases lay between the germline ends. CDR3 region: CASISRGRSREKLFF. The CDR3 nucleotides read TGTGCCAGCATTTCCCGGGGACGAAGCCGAGAAAAACTGTTTTTT.

The chain links TRBV18 to TRBJ1-1; 9 positions match TRBD1. The ends lost 3 bases at V and 3 bases at J; junction bases unmatched: 14. Germline V lookup: CDR1 KGHSH, CDR2 LQKENI. There are 18 residues in the CDR3. The CDR3 region is CASSPPGQGGGGYTEAFF. For the CDR3, the DNA is TGTGCCAGCTCACCTCCGGGACAGGGAGGAGGAGGGTACACTGAAGCTTTCTTT.

V and J are TRBV10-3 and TRBJ2-7; possibly TRBD2 for D (5 bases). The CDR3 contains 15 residues. Germline V gene sequence: CDR1 ENHRY, CDR2 SYGVKD. V lost 6 bases and J 3 bases, leaving 18 bases between the germline ends. The CDR3 reads CAISPSERSGYEQYF. The CDR3 DNA is TGTGCCATCAGCCCCTCGGAGCGGAGCGGCTACGAGCAGTACTTC.

The V and J genes are TRBV5-6 and TRBJ2-5; no clear D. The CDR3 has 14 amino acids. The germline CDR1 and CDR2 sequences are SGHDT and YYEEEE. The V end lost 2 bases, the J end lost 3 bases, and 11 bases lay between the germline ends. This CDR3 is CASSFLGSEETQYF. The CDR3 DNA reads as TGTGCCAGCAGCTTTCTGGGGTCCGAAGAGACCCAGTACTTC. Together with reference TRBV5-6 and TRBJ2-5, the CDR3 gives the full variable domain: DAGVTQSPTHLIKTRGQQVTLRCSPKSGHDTVSWYQQALGQGPQFIFQYYEEEERQRGNFPDRFSGHQFPNYSSELNVNALLLGDSALYLCASSFLGSEETQYFGPGTRLLVL.

This clone has just one count. The J gene is TRBJ2-7, the V gene TRBV21-1. TRBV21-1 is termed a pseudogene. This CDR3 is 13 amino acids long. The CDR3 coding sequence is TGTGCCAGCAGCAAAGATCCGCCGGCCGAGCAGTACTTC. It codes for CASSKDPPAEQYF.

The V and J genes are TRBV6-1 and TRBJ2-7; D unclear. V was cut by 8 bases and J by 0 bases, with 11 bases left in between. Germline CDR1 is MNHNS and CDR2 is SASEGT. The CDR3 loop spans 13 amino acids. The CDR3 bases are TGTGCCAGCCAAAAGGCAGGCTCCTACGAGCAGTACTTC. Translating it yields CASQKAGSYEQYF.

The V gene is TRBV15, the J gene TRBJ1-5; the D gene is possibly TRBD1 (5 bases). V lost 1 base and J 3 bases, leaving 10 bases between the germline ends. Germline V lookup: CDR1 LNHNV, CDR2 YYDKDF (reference sequence). The CDR3 is 15 amino acids. DNA of the CDR3: TGTGCCACCAGCAGAGGCTCAGGGCCCAATCAGCCCCAGCATTTT. This gives the protein CATSRGSGPNQPQHF.

CDR3 nucleotide sequence: TGCGCCAGCAGCGGACTTTTTAGGGAGACCCAGTACTTC. This codes for CASSGLFRETQYF. The genes are TRBV5-1 and TRBJ2-5; the D gene is possibly TRBD2 (5 bases). The CDR3 extends over 13 amino acids. V was pared by 4 bases and J by 5 bases, with 12 bases between. From germline, CDR1 is SGHRS and CDR2 YFSETQ.

This chain joins TRBV30 and TRBJ1-5, with D possibly being TRBD1 (6 bases). Germline lookup yields CDR1 GTSNPN and CDR2 SVGIG (reference sequence). V was trimmed by 0 bases and J by 6 bases, leaving 15 bases between them. This CDR3 comprises 15 residues. In DNA form, the CDR3 reads TGTGCCTGGAGTGTACCGCAGGGGATGGGTCAGCCCCAGCATTTT. Its translation is CAWSVPQGMGQPQHF.

The rearrangement uses TRBV5-4 and TRBJ1-2; the D gene is possibly TRBD1 (5 bases). Trimming left V 5 bases short and J 4 bases short, with 15 bases between. Germline CDR1 is SGHNT and CDR2 is YYREEE (reference sequence). The length of the CDR3 is 14 residues. As DNA, the CDR3 is TGTGCCAGCAGTTTTCCCGACAGCTTCTATGGCTACACCTTC. This encodes CASSFPDSFYGYTF.

J is TRBJ2-1 and V is TRBV25-1; 9 bases are shared with TRBD2. CDR1 and CDR2 from the germline V gene are MGHDK and SYGVNS. V shed 4 bases and J 0 bases; nucleotides not matched to a gene: 4. The CDR3 loop spans 16 amino acids. The CDR3 is CASSAGTSPSYNEQFF. CDR3 nucleotides: TGTGCCAGCAGTGCCGGGACTAGCCCCTCCTACAATGAGCAGTTCTTC.

The V gene is TRBV10-2, the J gene TRBJ2-2; D is possibly TRBD1 (6 bases). Germline CDR1 and CDR2: WSHSY and SAAADI. The V end lost 4 bases, the J end lost 1 base, and 10 bases lay between the germline ends. The CDR3 is 15 amino acids. The CDR3 DNA follows: TGCGCCAGCAGTGGACGGGACAAGAACACCGGGGAGCTGTTTTTT. Protein sequence: CASSGRDKNTGELFF.

In DNA form, the CDR3 reads TGTGCCAGTGGCGGCCTCGACCTCACGAATGAAAAACTGTTTTTT. It specifies CASGGLDLTNEKLFF. V gene TRBV28 combines with J gene TRBJ1-4; D remains unclear. The CDR3 spans 15 residues. Per the germline V gene, CDR1 is MDHEN and CDR2 is SYDVKM. Trimming pared 9 bases from V and 5 bases from J, leaving 19 bases between.

A few counts support this clone. The rearrangement joins TRBV7-2 to TRBJ2-2; TRBD1 is a possible D gene (5 bases). The V gene lost 3 bases and the J gene lost 1 base, with 15 bases spanning the gap. The CDR3 length is 17 residues. The germline CDR1 and CDR2 sequences are SGHTA and FQGNSA. This chain's CDR3 is CASSFSATARNTGELFF. The CDR3 DNA reads as TGTGCCAGCAGCTTCTCGGCGACAGCCCGGAACACCGGGGAGCTGTTTTTT.

This clone was picked up a small number of times. This chain links TRBV30 with TRBJ1-1; unclear D gene. V was pared by 0 bases and J by 1 base, with 0 bases between. This CDR3 has 11 residues. Germline CDR1 and CDR2: GTSNPN and SVGIG (reference sequence). Here the CDR3 DNA reads TGTGCCTGGAGTGTGAACACTGAAGCTTTCTTT. Its translation: CAWSVNTEAFF.